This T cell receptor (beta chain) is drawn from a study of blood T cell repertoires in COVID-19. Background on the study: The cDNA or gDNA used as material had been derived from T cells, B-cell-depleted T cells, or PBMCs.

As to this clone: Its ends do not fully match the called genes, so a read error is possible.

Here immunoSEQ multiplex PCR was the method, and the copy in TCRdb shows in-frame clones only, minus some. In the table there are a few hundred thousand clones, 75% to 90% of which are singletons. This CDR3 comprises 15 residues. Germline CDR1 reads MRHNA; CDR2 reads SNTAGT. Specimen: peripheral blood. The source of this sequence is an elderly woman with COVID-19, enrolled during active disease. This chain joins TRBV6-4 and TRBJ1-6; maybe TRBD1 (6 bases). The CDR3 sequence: CASSPDLQGSSPLHF. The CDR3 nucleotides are TGTGCCAGCAGCCCAGATCTACAGGGTAGTTCACCCCTCCATTTT.